A selection of T cell receptor beta chains follows, all from one sample in a study. One entry per CDR3 protein, called by TCRdb with MiXCR from the RT-PCR reads. The sample records almost 700,000 distinct CDR3 sequences, 13% to 15% being singletons. Source material: memory CD4+ T cells from blood. All receptors come from a female donor in good health, serving as a healthy control. Each CDR3 is given with its conserved first and last residue. Each record gives: D gene, clone size, V gene, J gene, CDR3 DNA, CDR3 protein. A D gene is named only where the DNA matches it firmly. Expanded clones get a size class; other rows say once, few or many, or leave the size out.

-	-	TRBV7-2	TRBJ2-3	TGTGCCAGCAGCTCAACCGGGTTTAGCACAGATACGCAGTATTTT	CASSSTGFSTDTQYF
-	few	TRBV27	TRBJ2-7	TGTGCCAGCAGTTTCCGGCAGGGTCCCCCCTACGAGCAGTACTTC	CASSFRQGPPYEQYF
TRBD1	many	TRBV6-2/TRBV6-3	TRBJ2-5	TGTGCCAGCAGTGTGGACAGGCAAGAGACCCAGTACTTC	CASSVDRQETQYF
TRBD1	-	TRBV18	TRBJ1-1	TGTGCCAGCTCACCATCAGGGGGGGGAGACACTGAAGCTTTCTTT	CASSPSGGGDTEAFF
-	few	TRBV7-9	TRBJ1-1	TGTGCCAGCAGCTTACGGGAGGAAGAAGCTTTCTTT	CASSLREEEAFF
TRBD1	-	TRBV6-1	TRBJ1-3	TGTGCCAGCAGAGGGACAGCCTCTGGAAACACCATATATTTT	CASRGTASGNTIYF
-	many	TRBV20-1	TRBJ2-5	TGCAGTGCTAGAGATGACAGAAAGGAGACCCAGTACTTC	CSARDDRKETQYF
-	-	TRBV6-5	TRBJ1-5	TGTGCCAGCAGTTACTCGGAGCCCGGAGGGCAGCCCCAGCATTTT	CASSYSEPGGQPQHF
-	few	TRBV6-5	TRBJ2-1	TGTGCCAGCAGTCGTTACACAGGGAGTGAGCAGTTCTTC	CASSRYTGSEQFF
-	-	TRBV14	TRBJ1-1	TGTGCCAGCAGCCAGTTGGGGAGCTCGACCACTGAAGCTTTCTTT	CASSQLGSSTTEAFF
TRBD1	few	TRBV28	TRBJ1-1	TGTGCCAGCGAAGGGACAGGGTACACTGAAGCTTTCTTT	CASEGTGYTEAFF
TRBD2	-	TRBV20-1	TRBJ2-2	TGCAGTGCTAGAGTTGCGGGAGTACCCGGGGAGCTGTTTTTT	CSARVAGVPGELFF
TRBD2	few	TRBV4-2	TRBJ2-7	TGTGCCAGCAGCCAAGAACGACTAGCGAACTACGAGCAGTACTTC	CASSQERLANYEQYF
-	few	TRBV20-1	TRBJ2-6	TGCAGTGCTCCCTTGACCTCTGGGGCCAACGTCCTGACTTTC	CSAPLTSGANVLTF
-	few	TRBV7-6	TRBJ2-3	TGTGCCAGCAGCAAACTAGGAGATACGCAGTATTTT	CASSKLGDTQYF
-	many	TRBV20-1	TRBJ1-5	TGCAGTGCTAGACCCATGGGGGGAGGTCAGCCCCAGCATTTT	CSARPMGGGQPQHF
-	few	TRBV18	TRBJ1-3	TGTGCCAGCTCACCACCGTTCGGGGATGGAAACACCATATATTTT	CASSPPFGDGNTIYF
-	-	TRBV6-5	TRBJ1-1	TGTGCCAGTTCCAAAAAGGGCATGAACACTGAAGCTTTCTTT	CASSKKGMNTEAFF